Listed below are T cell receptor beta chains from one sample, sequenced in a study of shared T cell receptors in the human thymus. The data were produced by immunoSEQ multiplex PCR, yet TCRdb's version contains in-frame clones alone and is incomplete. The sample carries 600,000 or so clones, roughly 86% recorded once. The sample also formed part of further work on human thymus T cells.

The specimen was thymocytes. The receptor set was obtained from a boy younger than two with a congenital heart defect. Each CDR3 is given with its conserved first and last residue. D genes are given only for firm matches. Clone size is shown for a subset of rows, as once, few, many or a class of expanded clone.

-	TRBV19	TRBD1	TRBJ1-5	CASRSETGFSQPQHF	TGTGCCAGTAGATCGGAGACAGGGTTCAGTCAGCCCCAGCATTTT
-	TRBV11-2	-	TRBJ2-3	CASSLDWERYTDTQYF	TGTGCCAGCAGCTTAGATTGGGAGAGGTACACAGATACGCAGTATTTT
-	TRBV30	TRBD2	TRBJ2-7	CAWKKPGLAGEAVYEQYF	TGTGCCTGGAAAAAACCGGGACTAGCGGGAGAGGCGGTCTACGAGCAGTACTTC
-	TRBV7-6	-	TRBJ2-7	CASSLAWGREISYEQYF	TGTGCCAGCAGCTTAGCATGGGGTCGGGAGATCTCCTACGAGCAGTACTTC
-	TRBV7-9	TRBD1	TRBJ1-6	CASSPGTGPYNSPLHF	TGTGCCAGCAGCCCAGGGACAGGGCCCTATAATTCACCCCTCCACTTT
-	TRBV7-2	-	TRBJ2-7	CASSLTGTSYEQYF	TGTGCCAGCAGCTTAACCGGGACATCCTACGAGCAGTACTTC
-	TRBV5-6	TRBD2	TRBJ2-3	CASSCLSGESTDTQYF	TGTGCCAGCAGCTGCCTCAGCGGGGAGAGCACAGATACGCAGTATTTT
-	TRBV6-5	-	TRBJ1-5	CASSPLMSNQPQHF	TGTGCCAGCAGTCCCCTTATGAGCAATCAGCCCCAGCATTTT
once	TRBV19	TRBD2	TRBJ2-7	CASSSGLAGDQYF	TGTGCCAGTAGTTCGGGACTAGCGGGAGATCAGTACTTC
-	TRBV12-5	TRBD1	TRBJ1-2	CASAPKSDRGYGGYTF	TGTGCTAGTGCCCCGAAGTCCGACAGGGGGTACGGTGGCTACACCTTC
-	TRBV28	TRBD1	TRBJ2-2	CASSFSVRDRGYTGELFF	TGTGCCAGCAGTTTCTCTGTCCGGGACAGGGGATACACCGGGGAGCTGTTTTTT
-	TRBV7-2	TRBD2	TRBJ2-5	CASSPHLAGVQETQYF	TGTGCCAGCAGCCCTCACCTAGCGGGGGTCCAAGAGACCCAGTACTTC
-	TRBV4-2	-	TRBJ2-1	CASSQDRGSSYNEQFF	TGTGCCAGCAGCCAAGATAGGGGTAGCTCCTACAATGAGCAGTTCTTC
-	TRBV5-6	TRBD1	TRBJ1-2	CASSLVGTVNTTHYGYTF	TGTGCCAGCAGCTTGGTGGGGACAGTGAATACAACTCACTATGGCTACACCTTC
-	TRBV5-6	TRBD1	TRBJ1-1	CASSPMGQGENTEAFF	TGTGCCAGCAGCCCTATGGGACAGGGGGAGAACACTGAAGCTTTCTTT
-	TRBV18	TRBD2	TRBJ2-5	CASSPETSGRGETQYF	TGTGCCAGCTCACCGGAGACTAGCGGGAGAGGAGAGACCCAGTACTTC
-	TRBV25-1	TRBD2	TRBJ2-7	CASSSGTSGRANEQYF	TGTGCCAGCAGTTCCGGGACTAGCGGGAGGGCCAACGAGCAGTACTTC
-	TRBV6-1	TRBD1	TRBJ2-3	CASSEGTGWLDTQYF	TGTGCCAGCAGTGAAGGGACAGGGTGGTTGGATACGCAGTATTTT
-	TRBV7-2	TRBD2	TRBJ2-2	CASSSSTAGVGELFF	TGTGCCAGCAGTTCCTCAACAGCGGGAGTCGGGGAGCTGTTTTTT
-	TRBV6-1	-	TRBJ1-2	CASSDSGGARGYTF	TGTGCCAGCAGTGACTCGGGGGGGGCTCGGGGCTACACCTTC
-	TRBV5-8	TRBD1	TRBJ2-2	CASSSPPGQGARNTGELFF	TGTGCCAGCAGCTCACCTCCGGGACAGGGGGCGCGGAACACCGGGGAGCTGTTTTTT
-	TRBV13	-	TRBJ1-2	CASSSKLTSDDGYTF	TGTGCCAGCAGTTCGAAGTTGACTAGCGACGATGGCTACACCTTC
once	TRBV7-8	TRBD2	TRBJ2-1	CASSLRVGTSGNSYNEQFF	TGTGCCAGCAGCCTACGTGTTGGGACTAGCGGGAACTCCTACAATGAGCAGTTCTTC